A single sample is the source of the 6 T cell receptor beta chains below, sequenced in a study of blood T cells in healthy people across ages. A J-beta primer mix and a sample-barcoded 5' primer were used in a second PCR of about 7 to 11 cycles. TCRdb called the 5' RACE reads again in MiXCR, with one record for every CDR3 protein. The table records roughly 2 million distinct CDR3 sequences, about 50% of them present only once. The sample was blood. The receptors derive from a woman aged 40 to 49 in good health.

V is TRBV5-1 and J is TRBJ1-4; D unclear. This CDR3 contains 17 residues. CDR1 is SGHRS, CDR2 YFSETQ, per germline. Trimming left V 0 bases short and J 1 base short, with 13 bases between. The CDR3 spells CASSLVVSGVTNEKLFF. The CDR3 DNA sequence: TGCGCCAGCAGCTTGGTCGTATCGGGAGTAACTAATGAAAAACTGTTTTTT.

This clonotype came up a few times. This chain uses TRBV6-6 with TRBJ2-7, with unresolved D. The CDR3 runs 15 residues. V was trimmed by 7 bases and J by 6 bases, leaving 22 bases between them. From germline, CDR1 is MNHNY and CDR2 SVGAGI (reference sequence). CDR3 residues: CASKGEDYRSSEQYF. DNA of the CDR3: TGTGCCAGCAAGGGTGAGGATTATCGGAGCTCCGAGCAGTACTTC.

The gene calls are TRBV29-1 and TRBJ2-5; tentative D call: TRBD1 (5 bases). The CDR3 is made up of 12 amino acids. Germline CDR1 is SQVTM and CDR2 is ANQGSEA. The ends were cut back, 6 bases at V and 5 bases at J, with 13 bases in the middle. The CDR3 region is CSVDQGIETQYF. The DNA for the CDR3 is TGCAGCGTCGATCAGGGTATCGAGACCCAGTACTTC. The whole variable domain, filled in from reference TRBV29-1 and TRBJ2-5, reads SAVISQKPSRDICQRGTSLTIQCQVDSQVTMMFWYRQQPGQSLTLIATANQGSEATYESGFVIDKFPISRPNLTFSTLTVSNMSPEDSSIYLCSVDQGIETQYFGPGTRLLVL.

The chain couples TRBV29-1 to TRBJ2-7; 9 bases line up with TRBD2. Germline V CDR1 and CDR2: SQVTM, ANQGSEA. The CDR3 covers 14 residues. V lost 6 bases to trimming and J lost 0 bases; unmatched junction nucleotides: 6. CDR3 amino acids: CSVASGVRSYEQYF. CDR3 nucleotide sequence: TGCAGCGTAGCTAGCGGGGTGCGCTCCTACGAGCAGTACTTC.

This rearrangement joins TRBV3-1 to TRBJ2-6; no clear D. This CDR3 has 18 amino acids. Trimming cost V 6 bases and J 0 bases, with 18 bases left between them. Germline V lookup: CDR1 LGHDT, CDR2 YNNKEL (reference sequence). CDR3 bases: TGTGCCAGCAGGGCTCCACTCTCCGCTGTCTCTGGGGCCAACGTCCTGACTTTC. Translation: CASRAPLSAVSGANVLTF. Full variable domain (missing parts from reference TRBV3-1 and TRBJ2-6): DTAVSQTPKYLVTQMGNDKSIKCEQNLGHDTMYWYKQDSKKFLKIMFSYNNKELIINETVPNRFSPKSPDKAHLNLHINSLELGDSAVYFCASRAPLSAVSGANVLTFGAGSRLTVL.

The chain's CDR3 is CASSQALYNEQYF. The CDR3 DNA sequence: TGTGCCAGCAGCCAAGCTCTCTACAATGAGCAGTACTTC. This chain connects TRBV14 to TRBJ2-1; the D is unclear. The end of the DNA fits TRBJ2-7 better, so the J call may be wrong. Germline V lookup: CDR1 SGHDN, CDR2 FVKESK. CDR3 length equals 13 residues.